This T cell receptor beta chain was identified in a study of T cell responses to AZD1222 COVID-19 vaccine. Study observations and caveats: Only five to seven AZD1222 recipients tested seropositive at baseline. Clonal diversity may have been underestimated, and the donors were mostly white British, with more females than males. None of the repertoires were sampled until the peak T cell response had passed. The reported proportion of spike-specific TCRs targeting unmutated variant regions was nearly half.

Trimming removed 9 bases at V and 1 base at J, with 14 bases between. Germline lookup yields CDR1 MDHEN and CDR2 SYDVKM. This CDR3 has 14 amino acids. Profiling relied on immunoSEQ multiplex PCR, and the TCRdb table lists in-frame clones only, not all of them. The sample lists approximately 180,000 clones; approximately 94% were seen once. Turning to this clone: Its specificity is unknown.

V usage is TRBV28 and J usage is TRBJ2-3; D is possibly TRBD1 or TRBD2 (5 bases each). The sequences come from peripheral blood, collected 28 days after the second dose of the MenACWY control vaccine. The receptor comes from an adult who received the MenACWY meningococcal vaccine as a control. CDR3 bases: TGTGCCAGTAACCGGGACGGGCGCACAGATACGCAGTATTTT. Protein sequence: CASNRDGRTDTQYF.